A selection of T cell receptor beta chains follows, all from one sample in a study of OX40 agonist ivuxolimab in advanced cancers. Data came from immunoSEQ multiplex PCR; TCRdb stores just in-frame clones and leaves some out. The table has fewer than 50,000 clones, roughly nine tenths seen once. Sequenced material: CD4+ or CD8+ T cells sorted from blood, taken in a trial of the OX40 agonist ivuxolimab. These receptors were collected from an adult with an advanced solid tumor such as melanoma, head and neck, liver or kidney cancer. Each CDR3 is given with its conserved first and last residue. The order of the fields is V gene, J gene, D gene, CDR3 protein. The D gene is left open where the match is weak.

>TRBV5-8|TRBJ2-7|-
CASGSGAEQYF
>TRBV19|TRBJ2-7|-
CASSNGPPYEQYF
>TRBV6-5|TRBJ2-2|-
CASSALGAGELFF
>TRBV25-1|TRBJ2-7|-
CASSAPKYYEQYF
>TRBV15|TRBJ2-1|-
CATSRDPADSYNEQFF
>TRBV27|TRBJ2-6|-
CASSPGANVLTF
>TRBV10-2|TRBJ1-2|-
CASSDPGGENYGYTF
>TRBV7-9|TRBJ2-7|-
CASSPSFGDALTYEQYF
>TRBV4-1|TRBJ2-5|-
CASSRSPGLHEETQYF
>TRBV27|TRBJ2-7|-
CASRLGGLGQAYEQYF
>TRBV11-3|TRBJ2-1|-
CASSSLSGLLTEQFF
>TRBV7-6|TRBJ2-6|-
CASSSTGAAANVLTF
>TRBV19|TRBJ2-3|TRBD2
CASLPRESGDTQYF
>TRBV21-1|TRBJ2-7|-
CASSREGAAAYEQYF
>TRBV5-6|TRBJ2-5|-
CASSLATQETQYF
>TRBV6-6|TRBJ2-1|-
CASSYSLSTNEQFF
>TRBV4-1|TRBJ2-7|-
CASSQAGRTDEQYF
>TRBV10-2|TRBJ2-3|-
CASSTRDTRTDTQYF
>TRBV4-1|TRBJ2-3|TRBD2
CASSQVSSPSGSSDTQYF
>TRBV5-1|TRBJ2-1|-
CASSFEAYNEQFF
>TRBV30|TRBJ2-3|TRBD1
CAWEGQGTDTQYF
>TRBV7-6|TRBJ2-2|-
CASSLERKEIMFF
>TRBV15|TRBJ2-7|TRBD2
CATSRDLTSGTYEQYF
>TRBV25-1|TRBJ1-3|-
CASSTGTSGNTIYF
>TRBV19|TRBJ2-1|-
CASSTRAYNEQFF
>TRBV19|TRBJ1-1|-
CASSPPGTEAFF
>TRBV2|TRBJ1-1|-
CASSDMGRIGTEAFF
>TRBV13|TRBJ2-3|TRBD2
CASSLGGISSGDTDTQYF
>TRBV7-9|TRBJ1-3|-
CASSLAGGSGNTIYF
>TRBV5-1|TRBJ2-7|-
CASSLGQGVHEQYF
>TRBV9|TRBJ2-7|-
CASSVAPGVEQYF
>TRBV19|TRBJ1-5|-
CASSTGVSGNQPQHF
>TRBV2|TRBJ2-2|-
CASSEYRSNTGELFF